One sample yielded the 29 T cell receptor beta chains listed below, sequenced in a study of blood T cell repertoires in COVID-19. Assay: immunoSEQ multiplex PCR; the TCRdb copy retains only in-frame clones and omits some. The table has over 40,000 clones, roughly 90% seen once; the top ten hold nearly 10%. Sequenced material: peripheral blood. These receptors all come from a woman aged 80 or over with acute or convalescent COVID-19.

This clone showed up just once. The chain joins TRBV30 to TRBJ1-6; 9 bases fit TRBD1. The CDR3 has 13 residues. V dropped 3 bases and J dropped 8; count of bases not matched to a gene: 2. Germline V gives CDR1 GTSNPN, CDR2 SVGIG (reference sequence). The CDR3 sequence: CAWRRDRDSPLHF. Here the CDR3 DNA reads TGTGCCTGGAGACGGGACAGGGATTCACCCCTCCACTTT.

A note on this clone: Its ends do not fully match the called genes, so a read error is possible. The chain carries TRBV11-2 and TRBJ1-2, with TRBD1 matching 8 bases. Germline CDR1 SGHAT, CDR2 FQNNGV. This CDR3 region has 13 residues. CDR3 region: CASSRDRLYAYTF. In DNA form, the CDR3 reads TGTGCCAGCAGCAGGGACAGGCTCTATGCCTACACCTTC. Using reference TRBV11-2 and TRBJ1-2 for the parts outside the CDR3, the full variable domain is EAGVAQSPRYKIIEKRQSVAFWCNPISGHATLYWYQQILGQGPKLLIQFQNNGVVDDSQLPKDRFSAERLKGVDSTLKIQPAKLEDSAVYLCASSRDRLYAYTFGSGTRLTVV.

The chain links TRBV21-1 to TRBJ2-2; TRBD1 is the table's D call and was not checked against the DNA. TRBV21-1 is given as a pseudogene. The CDR3 is 19 residues long. CDR3 loop: CASSASTSWTETNTGELFF. For the CDR3, the DNA is TGTGCCAGCAGCGCGTCTACCTCCTGGACAGAAACGAACACCGGGGAGCTGTTTTTT.

In its sample, this clone was seen once. The chain couples TRBV7-9 to TRBJ1-6, with D perhaps TRBD1 (5 bases). V lost 3 bases to trimming and J lost 10 bases, with 13 bases between them. Germline CDR1 and CDR2: SEHNR and FQNEAQ (reference sequence). CDR3 size: 14 residues. The CDR3 DNA is TGTGCCAGCAGCTTTGGCAGGGATCGATCACCCCTCCACTTT. Protein sequence: CASSFGRDRSPLHF.

This rearrangement joins TRBV11-2 to TRBJ1-6; maybe TRBD1 (6 bases). The CDR3 totals 18 residues. The germline gives CDR1 SGHAT, CDR2 FQNNGV. Deletions cut 5 bases from V and 0 bases from J, with 17 bases between. This CDR3 is CASSTDSNTFSYNSPLHF. The CDR3 DNA reads TGTGCCAGCAGCACGGACAGTAATACGTTCTCCTATAATTCACCCCTCCACTTT. The variable domain in full, completed from reference TRBV11-2 and TRBJ1-6, reads EAGVAQSPRYKIIEKRQSVAFWCNPISGHATLYWYQQILGQGPKLLIQFQNNGVVDDSQLPKDRFSAERLKGVDSTLKIQPAKLEDSAVYLCASSTDSNTFSYNSPLHFGNGTRLTVT.

V is TRBV7-9 and J is TRBJ1-2; TRBD1 matches 7 bases. This CDR3 contains 15 residues. V trimming: 4 bases; J trimming: 5 bases; junction bases outside the gene matches: 10. Germline values: CDR1 SEHNR, CDR2 FQNEAQ (reference sequence). In nucleotides, the CDR3 is TGTGCCAGCAGCTCACGGCTGGACAGGACTTATGGCTACACCTTC. Protein: CASSSRLDRTYGYTF. The variable domain in full, completed from reference TRBV7-9 and TRBJ1-2, reads DTGVSQNPRHKITKRGQNVTFRCDPISEHNRLYWYRQTLGQGPEFLTYFQNEAQLEKSRLLSDRFSAERPKGSFSTLEIQRTEQGDSAMYLCASSSRLDRTYGYTFGSGTRLTVV.

The rearrangement uses TRBV18 and TRBJ2-5; 11 bases map to TRBD2. V was pared by 1 base and J by 1 base, with 8 bases of the junction left unmatched. The CDR3 contains 18 residues. Germline V gives CDR1 KGHSH, CDR2 LQKENI. For the CDR3, the DNA is TGTGCCAGCTCACCACGCCTCTCCACTAGCGGGAGCCAAGAGACCCAGTACTTC. It yields the protein CASSPRLSTSGSQETQYF.

The chain couples TRBV5-5 to TRBJ1-2; 9 nucleotides align to TRBD1. The CDR3 is made up of 13 amino acids. Losses at the gene ends were 2 bases for V and 7 bases for J; bases not matched to a gene: 3. Germline V lookup: CDR1 SGHKS, CDR2 YYEKEE (reference sequence). The CDR3 DNA is TGTGCCAGCAGCTTACGGGACAGGGTTGGCTACACCTTC. Protein sequence: CASSLRDRVGYTF.

The CDR3 protein is CASSPPGGGSKTQYF. CDR3 nucleotide sequence: TGTGCCAGCTCACCACCAGGGGGGGGGTCAAAGACCCAGTACTTC. V is TRBV18 and J is TRBJ2-5; tentatively, D is TRBD2 (7 bases). This CDR3 has 15 amino acids. V was cut by 0 bases and J by 6 bases, with 14 bases left in between. CDR1 and CDR2 (germline): KGHSH, LQKENI.

The CDR3 is CASSQRTSGDYEQYF. DNA of the CDR3: TGTGCCAGCAGCCAAAGGACTAGCGGGGACTACGAGCAGTACTTC. This chain uses TRBV5-4 with TRBJ2-7; 12 bases fit TRBD2. Germline V lookup: CDR1 SGHNT, CDR2 YYREEE (reference sequence). Trimming at V came to 4 bases and at J to 3 bases, leaving 5 bases not matched to a gene. This CDR3 region has 15 residues.

This chain uses TRBV2 with TRBJ2-7; 10 bases agree with TRBD1. The junction had 9 bases not matched to a gene; V was cut back by 1 base and J by 0 bases. The CDR3 has 18 residues. CDR1 is SNHLY and CDR2 is FYNNEI in the germline V gene. The CDR3 sequence is CASSEGTGGLAFSYEQYF. DNA of the CDR3: TGTGCCAGCAGTGAAGGGACAGGGGGTTTAGCCTTCTCCTACGAGCAGTACTTC.

The V call is TRBV13, the J call TRBJ2-7; D perhaps matches TRBD1 (6 bases). Germline V gene lookup returns CDR1 PRHDT and CDR2 FYEKMQ (reference sequence). The CDR3 is made up of 14 amino acids. The germline V and J ends were trimmed by 5 bases and 3 bases, with 14 bases remaining between them. For the CDR3, the DNA is TGTGCCAGCAGCATCAGGGGCCCCTACTACGAGCAGTACTTC. It codes for CASSIRGPYYEQYF.

V is TRBV10-3 and J is TRBJ1-4, with D perhaps matching TRBD1 (6 bases). CDR3 length: 15 amino acids. The V end was cut by 2 bases, the J end by 6 bases, with 13 bases between. Germline loops: CDR1 ENHRY, CDR2 SYGVKD. The CDR3 DNA reads as TGTGCCATCAGTGAGGGGGGACACCGAGATGAAAAACTGTTTTTT. It encodes CAISEGGHRDEKLFF.

The V and J genes are TRBV29-1 and TRBJ1-2, with 8 positions matching TRBD1. Trimming took 4 bases from V and 4 from J; bases not matched to a gene: 8. The CDR3 is made up of 14 amino acids. CDR1 and CDR2 from the germline V gene are SQVTM and ANQGSEA. The chain's CDR3 is CSVVAGGGGYGYTF. In DNA, the CDR3 is TGCAGCGTTGTCGCAGGGGGCGGTGGCTATGGCTACACCTTC.

The chain recombines TRBV6-5 with TRBJ2-7; D unclear. The V and J ends lost 2 bases and 7 bases respectively, with 15 bases between them. This CDR3 spans 14 amino acids. CDR1 and CDR2 (germline): MNHEY, SVGAGI. This chain's CDR3 is CASSYGASPREQYF. The CDR3 DNA reads as TGTGCCAGCAGTTACGGAGCCTCCCCTCGGGAGCAGTACTTC.

The CDR3 DNA sequence: TGTGCCGGGGGACTGTACTACTCTGGGGCCAACGTCCTGACTTTC. Translating gives CAGGLYYSGANVLTF. V and J are TRBV6-5 and TRBJ2-6; possibly TRBD2 for D (6 bases). Trimming took 11 bases from V and 0 from J, leaving 14 bases between them. Germline V gene data show CDR1 as MNHEY and CDR2 as SVGAGI. CDR3 size: 15 residues.

The chain combines TRBV23-1 with TRBJ2-2; 13 bases align to TRBD2. TRBV23-1 is an open reading frame whose function is uncertain. V lost 2 bases to trimming and J lost 0 bases; unmatched junction nucleotides: 6. The CDR3 length is 19 residues. The CDR3 DNA reads as TGCGCCAGCAGTCAAGCCAAGGGGACTAGCGGGACGAACACCGGGGAGCTGTTTTTT. Translated: CASSQAKGTSGTNTGELFF.

The V call is TRBV7-9, the J call TRBJ1-1; 9 bases match TRBD1. CDR1 is SEHNR and CDR2 is FQNEAQ in the germline V gene (reference sequence). The junction had 13 bases not matched to a gene; V was cut back by 7 bases and J by 4 bases. The CDR3 is 16 amino acids. The chain's CDR3 is CASTKGGQGKGTEAFF. CDR3 DNA: TGTGCCAGCACCAAAGGGGGACAGGGAAAAGGCACTGAAGCTTTCTTT.

The chain joins TRBV2 to TRBJ1-2; no definite D call. The V end was cut by 7 bases, the J end by 0 bases, with 3 bases between. Germline V CDR1 and CDR2: SNHLY, FYNNEI. This CDR3 is built from 11 residues. The CDR3 reads CASTPNYGYTF. DNA for the CDR3: TGTGCCAGCACTCCTAACTATGGCTACACCTTC.

This rearrangement joins TRBV27 to TRBJ2-7; 9 nucleotides match TRBD2. The CDR3 covers 14 residues. Germline V gene lookup returns CDR1 MNHEY and CDR2 SMNVEV (reference sequence). The trim removed 6 bases at V and 3 bases at J, leaving 6 bases unmatched. CDR3 sequence (DNA): TGTGCCAGCAGGTTAGCGGGAGTTGGCTACGAGCAGTACTTC. This sequence encodes CASRLAGVGYEQYF.

This rearrangement joins TRBV7-2 to TRBJ2-5; no definite D call. CDR1 and CDR2 from the germline V gene are SGHTA and FQGNSA. V lost 5 bases and J 5 bases, leaving 18 bases between the germline ends. This CDR3 has 15 amino acids. CDR3 loop: CASSLGAVFSETQYF. In nucleotides, the CDR3 is TGTGCCAGCAGCCTAGGCGCGGTTTTTTCTGAGACCCAGTACTTC.

This clone was observed once. The chain couples TRBV6-5 to TRBJ1-1, with D perhaps TRBD1 (6 bases). CDR1 is MNHEY and CDR2 is SVGAGI in the germline V gene. V lost 4 bases and J 7 bases, leaving 13 bases between the germline ends. The CDR3 runs 13 residues. This CDR3 reads CASSSGQKLEAFF. The CDR3 coding sequence is TGTGCCAGCAGTTCCGGACAGAAACTTGAAGCTTTCTTT.

Worth noting for this clone: Other DNA sequences in this sample translate to the same CDR3. The rearrangement links TRBV7-2 to TRBJ1-1; D is unclear. The ends were cut back, 1 base at V and 1 base at J, with 7 bases in the middle. CDR1 is SGHTA, CDR2 FQGNSA, per germline. The CDR3 has 14 residues. In DNA form, the CDR3 reads TGTGCCAGCAGCTTAGGAGGGCCGAACACTGAAGCTTTCTTT. Residues: CASSLGGPNTEAFF.

The chain employs TRBV7-2 and TRBJ2-7, with TRBD2 matching 7 bases. Trimming took 2 bases from V and 1 from J; bases not matched to a gene: 2. CDR3 length: 14 residues. Germline CDR1 reads SGHTA; CDR2 reads FQGNSA. In DNA, the CDR3 is TGTGCCAGCAGCTTACCTAGCGGATCCTACGAGCAGTACTTC. Residues: CASSLPSGSYEQYF.

CDR3 protein: CASSQAGQGVGNTIYF. The CDR3 DNA sequence: TGCGCCAGCAGCCAAGCCGGACAGGGAGTTGGAAACACCATATATTTT. The J gene is TRBJ1-3, the V gene TRBV4-3; 8 bases are shared with TRBD1. The CDR3 totals 16 residues. Trimming at V came to 1 base and at J to 3 bases, leaving 5 bases not matched to a gene. CDR1 is LGHNA and CDR2 is YSLEER in the germline V gene.

The chain joins TRBV4-1 to TRBJ2-5; TRBD2 matches 10 bases. There are 16 residues in the CDR3. The V gene end was trimmed by 5 bases and the J gene end by 7 bases; junction bases not matched to a gene: 13. The germline gives CDR1 MGHRA, CDR2 YSYEKL. The CDR3 region is CASSFPSGSSLVTQYF. Here the CDR3 DNA reads TGCGCCAGCAGCTTCCCTAGCGGGAGCTCCCTTGTGACCCAGTACTTC.

The gene calls are TRBV7-8 and TRBJ2-2; 7 nucleotides line up with TRBD2. V shed 5 bases, J shed 4 bases, and the junction held 10 bases outside the gene matches. This CDR3 is built from 16 residues. Germline CDR1 reads SGHVS; CDR2 reads FQNEAQ. DNA of the CDR3: TGTGCCAGCAGCCTTGCCTCACGCGGGAGCACCGGGGAGCTGTTTTTT. It encodes CASSLASRGSTGELFF.

This clone showed up just a few times. The chain links TRBV18 to TRBJ2-2, with D maybe TRBD2 (5 bases). The CDR3 spans 14 residues. Germline V lookup: CDR1 KGHSH, CDR2 LQKENI. The germline V and J ends were trimmed by 0 bases and 4 bases, with 6 bases remaining between them. In DNA form, the CDR3 reads TGTGCCAGCTCACCACCCCGGGGCACCGGGGAGCTGTTTTTT. Its translation is CASSPPRGTGELFF.

The rearrangement links TRBV5-4 to TRBJ2-5; 8 bases are a match to TRBD2. CDR3 size: 15 residues. V shed 3 bases, J shed 5 bases, and the junction held 9 bases outside the gene matches. CDR1 is SGHNT and CDR2 is YYREEE in the germline V gene (reference sequence). The CDR3 protein is CASSSRGRGEETQYF. DNA for the CDR3: TGTGCCAGCAGCTCCCGGGGGCGGGGGGAGGAGACCCAGTACTTC.